Sequencing of this T cell receptor (beta chain) was carried out in a study of T cells after yellow fever vaccination (dated by TCRdb to the late 2010s). Context from the whole study: The SMART-Seq v4 Ultra Low Input RNA kit was used to prepare libraries from fractions with low cell numbers. To follow T-cell clones before and after both primary and booster YFV17D yellow fever vaccination, bulk TCR alpha and beta repertoires underwent longitudinal sequencing. Two healthy male donors made up the cohort, one aged 18 to 30 years and the other aged 30 to 40 years. Blood was drawn at multiple timepoints before and after primary and secondary immunization, with bulk PBMC replicates and cell subsets isolated. Overall study results and their limits: FACS-sorted repertoires could contain abundant contaminating clonotypes from the bulk population, so computational filtering was required. Only a couple of donors were included in the study, so the extent to which the findings can be generalized is limited. A small fraction of clonotypes appeared in both the CD4 and CD8 compartments, likely as a result of convergent recombination. After the booster, most of the clones that had expanded following primary vaccination were detected again (just under 97% of CD4 and around 90% of CD8), which suggests that memory was broadly maintained. Compared with the primary T-cell response, the secondary T-cell response was faster but weaker, reaching its peak on day 5 rather than on day 15.

This clonotype was seen many times. Its cognate antigen has yet to be identified. Base qualities are not provided; no much larger clone lies one nucleotide away. In light of the paper, this sample's treatment or condition label describes: live attenuated yellow fever vaccine strain. PBMCs were isolated from peripheral blood using a standard Ficoll-Paque protocol. Dynabeads CD4 and CD8 positive selection kits were used to isolate CD4 and CD8 T-cell fractions. RNA was extracted with TriZol from bulk PBMCs, CD4 and CD8 fractions, and dextramer-positive and dextramer-negative fractions. TCRdb shows the sequencer as Illumina NovaSeq 6000. TCR cDNA was synthesized by 5'RACE template switching, through which a universal primer site and unique molecular identifiers were introduced. Priming of cDNA synthesis was performed from both the TCR alpha and TCR beta constant segments. Libraries were amplified in two PCR steps, with sample barcodes and sequencing adapters added in the second step. Sequencing of libraries was done on Illumina HiSeq 2500 (2x100 bp) or NovaSeq (2x150 bp). Under the source paper's analysis protocol: Demultiplexing of reads and collapsing into UMI consensus sequences were performed with MIGEC, and V(D)J alignment was carried out with MiXCR. Vaccine-responding clonotypes were identified with edgeR using replicate PBMC samples, with FDR below 0.01 and a log2 fold change above 5 up to day 15 being required. Each bulk clonotype received a CD4 or CD8 identity based on whether the sequenced CD4 or CD8 repertoire contained that clonotype at higher abundance. TCRdb passed the public sequencing reads through fastp at Q25 and MiXCR, retaining productive beta sequences. Rows are combined by CDR3 protein, so each entry shows the most common genes and DNA. TCRdb, not the original authors, processed these V and J calls. This sample gives a few hundred thousand distinct CDR3 sequences in total; roughly an eighth of them show up just once. Of the sample, approximately 3.4% is held by the ten largest clones.

Its CDR3 holds 13 amino acids, cysteine through phenylalanine. Only the CDR3 portion is preserved as DNA: 39 bases, with reading frame beginning at the first base. Trimming removed 5 bases from V and 7 bases from J, leaving 14 bases between the germline ends. For CDR1 and CDR2, the germline V gene (reference sequence) lists LNHDA and SQIVND. Sequenced here: CD4+ T cells sorted from PBMCs, sampled 15 days after the yellow fever booster vaccination. This sequence was found in a man between 18 and 29 years old who received the YFV17D yellow fever vaccine. The chain is made from TRBV19 and TRBJ1-2; a tentative D call is TRBD1 (5 bases match). The nucleotide sequence is given as TGTGCCAGTAGTGTTTTCGAAGACAGTGGCTACACCTTC. This is translated as CASSVFEDSGYTF.